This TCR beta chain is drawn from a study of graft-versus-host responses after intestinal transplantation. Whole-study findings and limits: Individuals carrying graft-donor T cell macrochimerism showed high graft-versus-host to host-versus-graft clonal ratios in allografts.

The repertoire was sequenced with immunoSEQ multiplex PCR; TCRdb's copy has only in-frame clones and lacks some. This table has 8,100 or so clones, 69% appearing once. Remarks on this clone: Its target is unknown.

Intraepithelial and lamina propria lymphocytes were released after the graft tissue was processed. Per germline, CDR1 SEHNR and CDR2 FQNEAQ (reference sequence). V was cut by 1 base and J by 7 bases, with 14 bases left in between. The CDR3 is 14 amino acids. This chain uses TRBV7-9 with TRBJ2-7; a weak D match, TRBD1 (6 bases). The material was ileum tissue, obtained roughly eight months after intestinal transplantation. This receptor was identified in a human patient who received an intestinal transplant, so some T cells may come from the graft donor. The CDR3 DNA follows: TGTGCCAGCAGCTTAGAGGTGGGCAGGGGTGAGCAGTACGTC. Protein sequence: CASSLEVGRGEQYV.